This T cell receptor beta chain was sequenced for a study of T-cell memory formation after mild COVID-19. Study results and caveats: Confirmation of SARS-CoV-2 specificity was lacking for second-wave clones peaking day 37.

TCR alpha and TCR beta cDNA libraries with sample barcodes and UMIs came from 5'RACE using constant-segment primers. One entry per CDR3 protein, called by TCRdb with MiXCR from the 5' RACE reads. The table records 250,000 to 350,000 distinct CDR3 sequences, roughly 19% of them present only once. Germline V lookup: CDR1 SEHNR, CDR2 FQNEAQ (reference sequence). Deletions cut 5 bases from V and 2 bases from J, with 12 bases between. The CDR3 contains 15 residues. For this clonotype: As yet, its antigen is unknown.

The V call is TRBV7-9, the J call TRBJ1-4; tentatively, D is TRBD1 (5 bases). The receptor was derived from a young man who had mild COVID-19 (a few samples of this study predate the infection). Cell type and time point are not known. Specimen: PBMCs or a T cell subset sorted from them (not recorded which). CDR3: CASSPVWGTNEKLFF. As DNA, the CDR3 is TGTGCCAGCAGCCCTGTCTGGGGCACTAATGAAAAACTGTTTTTT.